The subject of this entry is one T cell receptor (beta chain). What it recognizes is unknown. The data were taken from a study of shared clonotypes between healthy human individuals. Study results and caveats: Generation probabilities of non-shared clonotypes were lower (relative to those shared by all four donors).

Measured with immunoSEQ multiplex PCR; TCRdb has only the in-frame clones, and not every one. The sample has some 2 million clones, roughly 96% seen once. Germline V gene data show CDR1 as SGHTA and CDR2 as FQGNSA. V lost 5 bases, J lost 6 bases, and 20 bases lay in between. The CDR3 sequence is 15 residues long. The V call is TRBV7-2, the J call TRBJ2-7, with D possibly being TRBD1 (5 bases). The clonotype originates from a man aged 18 to 30 in good health. Sequencing was performed on naive CD4+ T cells sorted from blood. Subset: CD45RA+ positively selected. CDR3 sequence: CASSPQAAGAFEQYF. CDR3 bases: TGTGCCAGCAGCCCCCAGGCGGCTGGGGCCTTCGAGCAGTACTTC.